These 27 T cell receptor beta chains were all obtained from the same sample, sequenced in a study of CD8 T cells in ankylosing spondylitis. Study-wide findings and caveats: Characteristic, it appeared, of ankylosing spondylitis blood was a TCR beta motif of eight highly homologous variants.

TCRdb analysed the 5' RACE reads with MiXCR anew, one entry per CDR3 protein. The sample lists 500,000 to 650,000 distinct CDR3 sequences, over 4% seen once, with under 4.5% in the top ten. Their target antigens are unknown. What was sequenced was blood, either unsorted or a sorted T cell fraction (not recorded which). The receptor source for this set is a male donor with ankylosing spondylitis.

This clonotype was observed many times. This rearrangement joins TRBV7-2 to TRBJ2-3, with D unclear. Trimming left V 2 bases short and J 2 bases short, with 5 bases between. CDR1 and CDR2 (germline): SGHTA, FQGNSA. There are 13 residues in the CDR3. The chain's CDR3 is CASSLRNTDTQYF. The CDR3 nucleotides are TGTGCCAGCAGCTTAAGAAACACAGATACGCAGTATTTT.

Ten or more counts support this clonotype. The chain uses TRBV20-1 and TRBJ2-7, with unresolved D. The CDR3 runs 14 residues. V dropped 0 bases and J dropped 2 bases, with 11 bases sitting between them. Per germline, CDR1 DFQATT and CDR2 SNEGSKA (reference sequence). The CDR3 reads CSARDPGRPYEQYF. As DNA, the CDR3 is TGCAGTGCTAGAGATCCGGGCAGGCCCTACGAGCAGTACTTC.

This clonotype was detected ten times or more. V is TRBV9 and J is TRBJ2-2; D could derive from TRBD1 or TRBD2 (7 bases each). Per the germline V gene, CDR1 is SGDLS and CDR2 is YYNGEE. Trimming removed 3 bases at V and 2 bases at J, with 26 bases between. The CDR3 contains 20 residues. CDR3: CASSARGGQQWKYNTGELFF. The CDR3 DNA sequence: TGTGCCAGCAGCGCGAGGGGGGGACAGCAATGGAAATATAACACCGGGGAGCTGTTTTTT.

This clonotype has just a few counts. CDR3 loop: CASSQDLGRGGHNEQFF. DNA of the CDR3: TGTGCCAGCAGCCAAGATTTGGGCAGGGGGGGACACAATGAGCAGTTCTTC. The chain carries TRBV14 and TRBJ2-1; TRBD1 or TRBD2 may be the D gene (7 bases each). V was clipped by 0 bases and J by 5 bases, with 17 bases between them. The CDR3 sequence is 17 residues long. Germline V CDR1 and CDR2: SGHDN, FVKESK.

This clonotype was counted ten times or more. The chain is built from TRBV29-1 and TRBJ2-7; TRBD2 is a possible D gene (6 bases). The V end was cut by 4 bases, the J end by 3 bases, with 10 bases between. There are 12 residues in the CDR3. CDR1 and CDR2 (germline): SQVTM, ANQGSEA. CDR3 in DNA: TGCAGCGTTGGGAGGGGCAGCTACGAGCAGTACTTC. Translating it yields CSVGRGSYEQYF.

This clonotype was counted ten times or more. This chain joins TRBV28 and TRBJ2-5; TRBD1 matches at 9 bases. With 6 bases clipped from V and 5 bases from J, the junction kept 7 bases outside the gene matches. The CDR3 covers 14 residues. Germline V gives CDR1 MDHEN, CDR2 SYDVKM. As DNA, the CDR3 is TGTGCCAGCAGAGTACAGGGGGCGCGGGAGACCCAGTACTTC. Its protein product is CASRVQGARETQYF.

Turning to this clonotype: Just one base apart from a much larger clone, this may be a read error. The genes are TRBV29-1 and TRBJ2-6; 8 bases map to TRBD2. The germline CDR1 and CDR2 sequences are SQVTM and ANQGSEA. With V trimmed by 7 bases and J by 2 bases, 4 bases remained unmatched. There are 14 residues in the CDR3. CDR3 in amino acids: CSAGAGAGANVLTF. The CDR3 DNA reads as TGCAGCGCCGGAGCGGGGGCTGGGGCCAACGTCCTGACTTTC.

This clonotype was recorded many times. The chain couples TRBV5-1 to TRBJ2-3; D gene ambiguous. The V gene lost 4 bases and the J gene lost 4 bases, with 10 bases spanning the gap. CDR1 is SGHRS and CDR2 is YFSETQ in the germline V gene. The CDR3 length is 13 residues. CDR3 region: CASSRLEADTQYF. CDR3 DNA: TGCGCCAGCAGCAGGCTAGAGGCAGATACGCAGTATTTT.

The CDR3 DNA reads TGCGCCAGCAGCTCACGACTAGCGGGCATATCCTACAATGAGCAGTTCTTC. Its translation is CASSSRLAGISYNEQFF. The V call is TRBV5-1, the J call TRBJ2-1, with 10 bases aligning to TRBD2. The CDR3 sequence is 17 residues long. V was clipped by 3 bases and J by 1 base; unmatched bases: 7. Germline CDR1 SGHRS, CDR2 YFSETQ.

This clonotype was counted at least ten times. V and J are TRBV11-2 and TRBJ2-5; possibly TRBD1 for D (6 bases). CDR3 length: 14 residues. With 4 bases removed from V and 5 bases from J, the gap between germline ends came to 14 bases. Germline loops: CDR1 SGHAT, CDR2 FQNNGV. CDR3 bases: TGTGCCAGCAGCTCGACACTCACAGGGGAGACCCAGTACTTC. Translated: CASSSTLTGETQYF.

This clonotype showed up many times. This CDR3 reads CASSLLWSSGYNEQFF. CDR3 coding DNA: TGTGCCAGCAGTTTACTTTGGTCTAGCGGGTACAATGAGCAGTTCTTC. V and J are TRBV28 and TRBJ2-1, with 8 positions matching TRBD2. Germline V CDR1 and CDR2: MDHEN, SYDVKM. The V segment lost 2 bases and the J segment 4 bases; nucleotides outside the gene matches: 7. This CDR3 is 16 amino acids long.

This clonotype was detected ten times or more. The chain is built from TRBV28 and TRBJ1-3; D gene unclear. Germline assignment: CDR1 MDHEN and CDR2 SYDVKM. The CDR3 contains 16 residues. The germline V and J ends were trimmed by 0 bases and 1 base, with 10 bases remaining between them. This CDR3 reads CASSLWAGRSGNTIYF. The CDR3 DNA reads TGTGCCAGCAGTTTATGGGCGGGGAGGTCTGGAAACACCATATATTTT.

This clonotype was counted ten times or more. The CDR3 region has the DNA TGCGCCAGCAGCCAAGTCTTCGGTGGCTACACCTTC. Amino acids: CASSQVFGGYTF. This chain uses TRBV4-3 with TRBJ1-2; D gene unclear. CDR3 length: 12 amino acids. Germline V gene sequence: CDR1 LGHNA, CDR2 YSLEER. V dropped 1 base and J dropped 7 bases, with 7 bases sitting between them.

The sample holds many counts of this clonotype. Relative to the germline gene, one junction end is altered; a read error may explain this. The rearrangement links TRBV7-7 to TRBJ2-1, with D hard to call. This CDR3 spans 15 amino acids. Germline values: CDR1 SSHAT, CDR2 FNYEAQ (reference sequence). The CDR3 DNA reads TGTGCTAGCAGCTATACGGAGATGCCGATCAATGAGCAGTTCTTC. This encodes CASSYTEMPINEQFF.

This clonotype was found many times. The CDR3 here is CASSLYGATDTQYF. DNA for the CDR3: TGTGCCAGCAGCTTGTATGGTGCAACAGATACGCAGTATTTT. The gene calls are TRBV5-6 and TRBJ2-3, with D hard to call. The germline gives CDR1 SGHDT, CDR2 YYEEEE. V shed 1 base and J shed 3 bases, with 9 bases lying between them. The CDR3 consists of 14 residues.

V is TRBV27 and J is TRBJ1-6; D not certain. V was cut by 4 bases and J by 10 bases, with 8 bases left in between. The CDR3 contains 12 residues. Germline lookup yields CDR1 MNHEY and CDR2 SMNVEV (reference sequence). The CDR3 sequence is CASSSSESPLHF. CDR3 DNA sequence: TGTGCCAGCAGTTCGTCGGAGTCACCCCTCCACTTT.

This clonotype turned up a few times. The J gene is TRBJ2-4, the V gene TRBV20-1, with 8 bases aligning to TRBD2. The junction had 7 bases not matched to a gene; V was cut back by 4 bases and J by 2 bases. CDR3 size: 15 residues. Germline V gene data show CDR1 as DFQATT and CDR2 as SNEGSKA (reference sequence). DNA of the CDR3: TGCAGTGCTAACAGTTTTAGCGGGACCAAAAACATTCAGTACTTC. It is translated as CSANSFSGTKNIQYF.

The table lists this clonotype with many counts. The rearrangement joins TRBV28 to TRBJ1-1; no firm D call. The CDR3 consists of 11 residues. Looked up from germline, CDR1 is MDHEN and CDR2 is SYDVKM. This chain's CDR3 is CGVSADTEAFF. CDR3 DNA: TGTGGGGTATCAGCGGACACTGAAGCTTTCTTT.

This clonotype appeared many times. A read error may account for a junction end that differs from germline. The chain uses TRBV10-3 and TRBJ2-1; 9 bases align to TRBD1. Germline CDR1 reads ENHRY; CDR2 reads SYGVKD. This CDR3 spans 13 amino acids. The CDR3 reads CAITLAPGQGLVF. The CDR3 nucleotides read TGTGCCATCACCCTCGCACCGGGACAGGGCCTAGTCTTC.

This clonotype has a count of ten or more. The rearrangement links TRBV20-1 to TRBJ2-5; no reliable D call. The CDR3 sequence is 10 residues long. The V and J ends lost 5 bases and 5 bases respectively, with 6 bases between them. Germline V gene lookup returns CDR1 DFQATT and CDR2 SNEGSKA (reference sequence). CDR3 sequence reads: CSAGWETQYF. The CDR3 nucleotides read TGCAGTGCTGGATGGGAGACCCAGTACTTC.

This clonotype has ten or more counts. The J gene is TRBJ1-2, the V gene TRBV6-5; D is uncertain. V lost 2 bases and J 3 bases, leaving 10 bases between the germline ends. The CDR3 length is 14 residues. Germline CDR1 MNHEY, CDR2 SVGAGI. CDR3 loop: CASSYGLLDYGYTF. The DNA of the CDR3 is TGTGCCAGCAGTTACGGCCTGTTAGACTATGGCTACACCTTC.

At least ten counts were recorded for this clonotype. The J gene is TRBJ1-2, the V gene TRBV5-4; D perhaps matches TRBD1 (6 bases). V lost 10 bases and J 2 bases, leaving 15 bases between the germline ends. The CDR3 runs 13 residues. CDR1 and CDR2 from the germline V gene are SGHNT and YYREEE (reference sequence). CDR3 nucleotides: TGTGCCTGTACGGGACATCACAACTATGGCTACACCTTC. This codes for CACTGHHNYGYTF.

This clonotype was counted ten times or more. In DNA, the CDR3 is TGTGCCAGCAGTTTATCCGACAGGGGGATATACAATGAGCAGTTCTTC. Amino acids: CASSLSDRGIYNEQFF. V usage is TRBV28 and J usage is TRBJ2-1; 9 nucleotides agree with TRBD1. With 1 base clipped from V and 4 bases from J, the junction kept 5 bases outside the gene matches. The germline gives CDR1 MDHEN, CDR2 SYDVKM. This CDR3 has 16 residues.

This clonotype was picked up many times. The rearrangement links TRBV5-1 to TRBJ2-1, with a tentative D call TRBD1 (6 bases). Germline CDR1 and CDR2: SGHRS and YFSETQ. The CDR3 has 14 residues. With 7 bases removed from V and 5 bases from J, the gap between germline ends came to 16 bases. The CDR3 DNA sequence: TGCGCCAGCGCCCAGGGGACAAACGACAATGAGCAGTTCTTC. Translated, it gives CASAQGTNDNEQFF.

Many counts were recorded for this clonotype. The chain employs TRBV7-8 and TRBJ2-3, with 7 bases fitting TRBD2. CDR3 length: 16 amino acids. J was trimmed by 6 bases and V by 3 bases; bases with no gene match: 12. Germline V gene sequence: CDR1 SGHVS, CDR2 FQNEAQ. The CDR3 bases are TGTGCCAGCAGCTTGGGGCCAGGAGCGGGGCAGGATACGCAGTATTTT. Translated, it gives CASSLGPGAGQDTQYF.

This clonotype was detected many times. V is TRBV5-1 and J is TRBJ1-4, with 8 bases identical to TRBD1. Trimming cost V 6 bases and J 2 bases; bases outside gene matches: 3. Germline CDR1 and CDR2: SGHRS and YFSETQ. The CDR3 runs 14 residues. CDR3 sequence: CASMRTGTNEKLFF. CDR3 coding DNA: TGCGCCAGCATGAGGACAGGGACTAATGAAAAACTGTTTTTT.

In this sample, this clonotype turned up many times. The chain carries TRBV20-1 and TRBJ2-1, with a possible D match to TRBD2 (6 bases). The V gene lost 0 bases and the J gene lost 9 bases, with 15 bases spanning the gap. The CDR3 consists of 14 residues. CDR1 is DFQATT, CDR2 SNEGSKA, per germline (reference sequence). The CDR3 nucleotides are TGCAGTGCTAGAGACCCCGGGACTCCCGGTGAGCAGTTCTTC. Amino acid sequence: CSARDPGTPGEQFF.